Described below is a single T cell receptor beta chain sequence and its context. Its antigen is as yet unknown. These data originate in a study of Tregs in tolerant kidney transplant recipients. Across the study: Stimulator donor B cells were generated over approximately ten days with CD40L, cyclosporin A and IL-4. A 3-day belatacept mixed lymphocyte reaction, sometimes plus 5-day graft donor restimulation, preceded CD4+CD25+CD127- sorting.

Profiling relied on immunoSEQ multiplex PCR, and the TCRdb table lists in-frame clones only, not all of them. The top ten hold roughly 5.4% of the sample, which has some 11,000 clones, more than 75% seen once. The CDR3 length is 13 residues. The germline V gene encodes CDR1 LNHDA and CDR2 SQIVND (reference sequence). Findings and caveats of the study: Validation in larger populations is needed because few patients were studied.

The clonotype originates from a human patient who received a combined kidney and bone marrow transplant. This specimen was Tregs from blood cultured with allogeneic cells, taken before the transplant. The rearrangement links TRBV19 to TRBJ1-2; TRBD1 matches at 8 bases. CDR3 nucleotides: TGTGCTTCCAGTGGACAGGGAGGTTATGGCTACACCTTC. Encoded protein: CASSGQGGYGYTF.